This note documents a single TCR beta chain sequence. This clone was seen a few times. There is no known antigen for this receptor. The input lacks base qualities; no much larger clone sits a single base away. The data belong to a study of blood T cell repertoires in COVID-19 (dated by TCRdb to 2018 to 2021). Looking at the study overall: Samples from collaborators originated in the United States, Italy and Spain and spanned both the acute and convalescent phases of COVID-19. HLA class I and class II types, where available, came from metadata supplied by the sample provider rather than from assay-based typing. A de-identified subject ID, COVID-19 status, age in years and sex were almost always included in the sample metadata. The material from the prospective study consisted of cDNA or gDNA derived from T cells, B-cell-depleted T cells, or PBMCs. The samples were drawn from the first 160 participants of the ongoing ImmuneRACE study and from 1,254 subjects provided by 6 global collaborators. The repertoires were released in a freely available public database intended as a resource for research on the immune response to SARS-CoV-2. Deeply sampled blood TCRbeta repertoires from subjects exposed to, actively infected with, or recovered from COVID-19 were included in the dataset. On the study overall, not on this receptor specifically: The amount of clinical and demographic metadata varied by source and participant and was provided uncurated.

TCRbeta CDR3 regions were amplified from genomic DNA using the immunoSEQ Assay, a bias-controlled multiplex PCR. The paper's data handling went like this. The number of nucleated cells in each sample was estimated from the amplification of reference gene primers within the assay. To quantify the absolute abundance of each unique TCRbeta CDR3 rearrangement, sequence reads were collapsed and filtered. For each sample, productive Simpson clonality was calculated by taking the square root of Simpson's diversity index across productive rearrangements. This is the immuneACCESS table as TCRdb keeps it, with only in-frame sequences that have V and J called. A part of the clones is gone; compared with another copy, unresolved V genes explain less than half, and the rest is unexplained. V and J calls and clone size are those listed in that table; D and trimming were worked out from the DNA. The sample yields tens of thousands of clones; roughly four fifths were counted once. The ten largest clonotypes hold approximately 8.3% of the sample.

The collaborating institutions used their own protocols to collect whole blood in K2EDTA tubes. For TCRbeta analysis, collaborator samples were shipped as frozen whole blood, as isolated PBMCs, or as DNA extracted from either sample type. At the junction V is shortened by 3 bases and J by 4 bases, with 13 bases in between. The CDR3 measures 14 amino acids from cysteine to phenylalanine. The kept DNA is CDR3 alone, 42 bases in frame from the first base. From a lookup of the germline V gene (reference sequence), CDR1 and CDR2 are GTSNPN and SVGIG. The chain uses TRBV30 and TRBJ1-5; no D segment can be confidently identified. The sample consisted of peripheral blood. The TCR sequence derives from a man in his sixties with acute or convalescent COVID-19. The base sequence is TGTGCCTGGAGGTTTCCGGGTCCTAATCAGCCCCAGCATTTT. Its protein is CAWRFPGPNQPQHF.